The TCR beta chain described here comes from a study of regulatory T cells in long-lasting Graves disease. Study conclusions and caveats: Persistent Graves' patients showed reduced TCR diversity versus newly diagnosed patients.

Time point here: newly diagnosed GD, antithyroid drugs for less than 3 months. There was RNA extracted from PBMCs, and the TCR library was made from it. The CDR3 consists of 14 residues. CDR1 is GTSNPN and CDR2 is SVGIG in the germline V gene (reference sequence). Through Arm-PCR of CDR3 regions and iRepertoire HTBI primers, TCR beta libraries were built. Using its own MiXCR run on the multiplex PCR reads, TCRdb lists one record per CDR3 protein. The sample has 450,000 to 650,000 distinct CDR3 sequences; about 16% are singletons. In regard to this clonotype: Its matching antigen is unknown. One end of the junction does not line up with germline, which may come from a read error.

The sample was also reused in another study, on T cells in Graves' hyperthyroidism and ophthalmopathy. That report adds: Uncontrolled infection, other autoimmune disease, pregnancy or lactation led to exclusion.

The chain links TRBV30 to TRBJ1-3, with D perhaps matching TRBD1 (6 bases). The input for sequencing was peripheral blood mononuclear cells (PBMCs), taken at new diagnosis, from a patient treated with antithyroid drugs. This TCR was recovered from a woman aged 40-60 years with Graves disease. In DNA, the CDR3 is TGTACCTGGAAGGGGGGGAACTCTGGAAACACCATATATTTT. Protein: CTWKGGNSGNTIYF.